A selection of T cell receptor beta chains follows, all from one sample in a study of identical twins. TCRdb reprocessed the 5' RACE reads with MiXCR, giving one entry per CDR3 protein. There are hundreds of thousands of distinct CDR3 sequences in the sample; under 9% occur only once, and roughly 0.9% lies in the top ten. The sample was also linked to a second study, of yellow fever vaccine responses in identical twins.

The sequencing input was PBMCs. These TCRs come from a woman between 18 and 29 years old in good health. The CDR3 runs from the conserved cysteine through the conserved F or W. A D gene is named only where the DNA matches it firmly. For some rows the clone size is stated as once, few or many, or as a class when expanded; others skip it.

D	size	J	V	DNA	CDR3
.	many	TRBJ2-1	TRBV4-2	TGTGCCAGCAGCCAAGATATAGGGGTTTCCTACAATGAGCAGTTCTTC	CASSQDIGVSYNEQFF
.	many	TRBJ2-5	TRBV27	TGTGCCAGCAGTTTTTGGGGACACCATTCGGAGACCCAGTACTTC	CASSFWGHHSETQYF
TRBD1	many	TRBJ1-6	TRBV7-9	TGTGCCAGCAGCTGGGGACAGGGGGTTTCACCCCTCCACTTT	CASSWGQGVSPLHF
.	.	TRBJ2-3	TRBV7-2	TGTGCCAGCAGCTTGGTCCGACTGAGCACAGATACGCAGTATTTT	CASSLVRLSTDTQYF
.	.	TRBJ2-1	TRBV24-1	TGTGCCACTAAGGGGACCAAATACAATGAGCAGTTCTTC	CATKGTKYNEQFF
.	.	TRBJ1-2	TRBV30	TGTGGGGGATTAAACAGGTCTAACTATGGCTACACCTTC	CGGLNRSNYGYTF
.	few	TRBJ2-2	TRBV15	TGTGCCACCAGCCAAGGACGCACGAACACCGGGGAGCTGTTTTTT	CATSQGRTNTGELFF
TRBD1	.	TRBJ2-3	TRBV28	TGTGCCAGCCATAAACAGGGGGCGTTCGTCGCAGATACGCAGTATTTT	CASHKQGAFVADTQYF
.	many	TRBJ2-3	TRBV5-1	TGCGCCAGCAGCTTAGATCGGTCTTCCACAGATACGCAGTATTTT	CASSLDRSSTDTQYF
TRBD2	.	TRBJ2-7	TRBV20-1	TGCAGTGCTAAAGTAGCGGGAGGAGCCCACGAGCAGTACTTC	CSAKVAGGAHEQYF
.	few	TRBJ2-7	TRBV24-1	TGTGCCACCAGTGATCGGAGCGCCTACGAGCAGTACTTC	CATSDRSAYEQYF
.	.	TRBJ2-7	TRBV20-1	TGCAGTGCTTCTAGACTGGACGAGCAGTACTTC	CSASRLDEQYF
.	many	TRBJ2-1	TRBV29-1	TGCAGCGTTGTTCAGGACTCCTACAATGAGCAGTTCTTC	CSVVQDSYNEQFF
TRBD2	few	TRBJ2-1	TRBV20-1	TGCAGTGCTCCCCCCGCGGGAGCTAGTGAGCAGTTCTTC	CSAPPAGASEQFF
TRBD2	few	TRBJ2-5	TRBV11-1	TGTGCCAGCAGCTCGCCCGCGGGGGAGGTTATACAGACCCAGTACTTC	CASSSPAGEVIQTQYF
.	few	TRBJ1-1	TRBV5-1	TGCGCCAGCAGCCTGCAGCTGGGGGCGGGCACTGAAGCTTTCTTT	CASSLQLGAGTEAFF
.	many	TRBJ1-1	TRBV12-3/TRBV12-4	TGTGCCAGCAGTTTAGCGGGGGCTACGAACACTGAAGCTTTCTTT	CASSLAGATNTEAFF
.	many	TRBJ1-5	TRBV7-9	TGTGCCAGCAGCTTAGGGGGGACCAATCAGCCCCAGCATTTT	CASSLGGTNQPQHF
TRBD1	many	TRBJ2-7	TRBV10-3	TGTGCCATCAGTGAGGGGACAGTCGGTGAGCAGTACTTC	CAISEGTVGEQYF
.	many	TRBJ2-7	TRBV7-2	TGTGCCAGCAGCTTCCGGGACTCCCACGAGCAGTACTTC	CASSFRDSHEQYF
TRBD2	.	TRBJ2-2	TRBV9	TGTGCCAGCAGCGTACTAGCGGGGGGCCCCACCGGGGAGCTGTTTTTT	CASSVLAGGPTGELFF
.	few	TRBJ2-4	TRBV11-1	TGTGCCAGCAGCCCACCCTGGGGTGGGGACTCAATAGCCAAAAACATTCAGTACTTC	CASSPPWGGDSIAKNIQYF
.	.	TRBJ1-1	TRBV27	TGTGCCAGCAGTCTTAATCCGATTTTTAACACTGAAGCTTTCTTT	CASSLNPIFNTEAFF
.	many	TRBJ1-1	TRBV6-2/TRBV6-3	TGTGCCAGCAGTTACGTGGCAGAAACTATGAACACTGAAGCTTTCTTT	CASSYVAETMNTEAFF
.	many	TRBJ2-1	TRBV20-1	TGCAGTGCTAGAGATTTTGCGGGCTTCTCCTACAATGAGCAGTTCTTC	CSARDFAGFSYNEQFF
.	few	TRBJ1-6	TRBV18	TGTGCCAGCTCACCACTAAGAGATTCACCCCTCCACTTT	CASSPLRDSPLHF
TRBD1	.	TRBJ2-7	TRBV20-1	TGCAGTGCCACCACAGGGGTCTCCTACGAGCAGTACTTC	CSATTGVSYEQYF
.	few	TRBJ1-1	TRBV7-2	TGTGCCAGCAGCCCCCCCGGGCGGTCTGAAGCTTTCTTT	CASSPPGRSEAFF
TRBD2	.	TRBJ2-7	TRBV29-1	TGCAGCGTTGGCGGGGGGGGGCCTCCACGGGTCGAGCAGTACTTC	CSVGGGGPPRVEQYF
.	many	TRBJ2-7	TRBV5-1	TGCGCCAGCAGCGTGGACAACTCCTACGAGCAGTACTTC	CASSVDNSYEQYF
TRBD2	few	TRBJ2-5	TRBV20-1	TGCAGTGCTAGAGGCGACCTAGCGGGAGAAGAGACCCAGTACTTC	CSARGDLAGEETQYF
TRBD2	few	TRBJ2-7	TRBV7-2	TGTGCCAGCAGCTCGACTAGCGGGAGCTCCTACGAGCAGTACTTC	CASSSTSGSSYEQYF
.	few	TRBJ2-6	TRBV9	TGTGCCAGCAGCGTAGACGGCCGCTGGGCCAACGTCCTGACTTTC	CASSVDGRWANVLTF
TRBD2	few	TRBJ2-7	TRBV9	TGTGCCAGCAGCGTAGGGATTAGCGGGGGGAGCGAGCAGTACTTC	CASSVGISGGSEQYF
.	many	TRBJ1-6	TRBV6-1	TGTGCCAGCAGGGAGCAGGGATCGTATAATTCACCCCTCCACTTT	CASREQGSYNSPLHF
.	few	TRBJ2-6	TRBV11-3	TGTGCCAGCAGCGGAGGGAGCTCTGGGGCCAACGTCCTGACTTTC	CASSGGSSGANVLTF
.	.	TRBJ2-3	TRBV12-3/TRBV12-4	TGTGCCAGCAGTTTAAGAGAAGCCGGAGATACGCAGTATTTT	CASSLREAGDTQYF
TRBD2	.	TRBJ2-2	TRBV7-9	TGTGCCAGCAGCTTAGCAACTAGCGGGGACACCGGGGAGCTGTTTTTT	CASSLATSGDTGELFF
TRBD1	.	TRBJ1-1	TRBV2	TGTGCCAGCGGGGGACAGGGGGCAGGTCGGTACACTGAAGCTTTCTTT	CASGGQGAGRYTEAFF
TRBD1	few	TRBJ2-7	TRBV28	TGTGCCAGCAGGACAGGGACGGTCGAGCAGTACTTC	CASRTGTVEQYF
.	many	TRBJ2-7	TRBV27	TGTGCCTCGAGGGGGGGCCCCTACGAGCAGTACTTC	CASRGGPYEQYF
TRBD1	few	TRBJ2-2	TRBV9	TGTGCCAGCAGCCGGGGGGACAGGGCGGACGGGGAGCTGTTTTTT	CASSRGDRADGELFF
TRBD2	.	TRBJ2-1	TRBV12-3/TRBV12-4	TGTGCCAGCAGGGCGGGGAGCGGGAGGGCCGGTGAGCAGTTCTTC	CASRAGSGRAGEQFF
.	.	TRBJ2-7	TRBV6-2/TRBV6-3	TGTGCCAGCACCTGTAGCGGCTACAACTACGAGCAGTACTTC	CASTCSGYNYEQYF
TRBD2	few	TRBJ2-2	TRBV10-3	TGTGCCATCAGTGATCCGGGACTAGGGGTCACCGGGGAGCTGTTTTTT	CAISDPGLGVTGELFF
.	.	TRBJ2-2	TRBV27	TGTGCCAGCACTTCGCCAGGGTTGACGAACACCGGGGAGCTGTTTTTT	CASTSPGLTNTGELFF
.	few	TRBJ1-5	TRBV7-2	TGTGCCAGCAGCTTACAAGGCAGGGTAGGCCAGCCCCAGCATTTT	CASSLQGRVGQPQHF
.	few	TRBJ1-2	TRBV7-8	TGTGCCAGCAGCTCTTACCTTCTTGAAGGCTACACCTTC	CASSSYLLEGYTF
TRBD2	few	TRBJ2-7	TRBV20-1	TGCAGTGCGGCGACTAGCGGGAGGGTTGGCGAGCAGTACTTC	CSAATSGRVGEQYF
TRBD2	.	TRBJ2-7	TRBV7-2	TGTGCCAGCAGCGTGCCGAAAGCGGGAGATAACAACTACGAGCAGTACTTC	CASSVPKAGDNNYEQYF
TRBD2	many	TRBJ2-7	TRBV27	TGTGCCAGCAGTTTATCTCGAGGACTAGCGGCATACTCCTACGAGCAGTACTTC	CASSLSRGLAAYSYEQYF
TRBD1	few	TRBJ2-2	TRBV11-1	TGTGCCAGCAGCTTATTCCCCTTCGACAGGGGGCACACCGGGGAGCTGTTTTTT	CASSLFPFDRGHTGELFF
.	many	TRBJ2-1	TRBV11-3	TGTGCCAGCAGCTCAAAAGAAAAGGGCTGGGGCAATGAGCAGTTCTTC	CASSSKEKGWGNEQFF